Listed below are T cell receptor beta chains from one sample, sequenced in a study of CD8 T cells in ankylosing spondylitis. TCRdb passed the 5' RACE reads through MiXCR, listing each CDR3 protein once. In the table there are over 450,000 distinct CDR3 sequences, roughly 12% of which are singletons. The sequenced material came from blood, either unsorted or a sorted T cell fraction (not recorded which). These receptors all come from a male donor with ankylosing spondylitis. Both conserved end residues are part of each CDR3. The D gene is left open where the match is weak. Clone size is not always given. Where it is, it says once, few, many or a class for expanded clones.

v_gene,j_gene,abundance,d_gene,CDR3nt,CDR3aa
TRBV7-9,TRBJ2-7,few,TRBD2,TGTGCCAGCAGCAAGGGACTAGCGGCTCCCTACGAGCAGTACTTC,CASSKGLAAPYEQYF
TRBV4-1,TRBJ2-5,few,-,TGCGCCAGCAGCCAAGATCGGGCCCTACGCCAAGAGACCCAGTACTTC,CASSQDRALRQETQYF
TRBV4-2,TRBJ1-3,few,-,TGTGCCAGCAGCGCCCGGGATCACTCTGGAAACACCATATATTTT,CASSARDHSGNTIYF
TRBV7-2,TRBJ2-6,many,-,TGTGCCAGCACTCGCGGGATAAGCTCTGGGGCCAACGTCCTGACTTTC,CASTRGISSGANVLTF
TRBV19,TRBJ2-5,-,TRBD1,TGTGCCAGTAACCAGGGGGCATTACAAGAGACCCAGTACTTC,CASNQGALQETQYF
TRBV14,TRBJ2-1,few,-,TGTGCCAGCAGCCAGGGGAGATATGAGCAGTTCTTC,CASSQGRYEQFF
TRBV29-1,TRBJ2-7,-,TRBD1,TGCAGCGTTGATGCAGGGGGATCCTACGAGCAGTACTTC,CSVDAGGSYEQYF
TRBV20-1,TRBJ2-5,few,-,TGCAGTGCTAGTAGGGGTCCTGGAGAGACCCAGTACTTC,CSASRGPGETQYF
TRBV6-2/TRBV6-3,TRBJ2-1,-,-,TGTGCCAGCAGCCGACAGGTTGGAGGTTACAATGAGCAGTTCTTC,CASSRQVGGYNEQFF
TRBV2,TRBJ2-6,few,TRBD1,TGTGCCAGCAGTGAAAGGGACAGGTACTCTGGGGCCAACGTCCTGACTTTC,CASSERDRYSGANVLTF
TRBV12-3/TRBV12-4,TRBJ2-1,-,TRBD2,TGTGCCAGCAGTCCCCGACTAGCGGGACGACCCTACAATGAGCAGTTCTTC,CASSPRLAGRPYNEQFF
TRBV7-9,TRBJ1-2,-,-,TGTGCCAGCAGCCTAGGTGGAGGCCGAGCTAACTATGGCTACACCTTC,CASSLGGGRANYGYTF
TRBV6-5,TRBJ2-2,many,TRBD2,TGTGCCAGCAGAGTGAGCCGAGCGGGAACCTCGAACACCGGGGAGCTGTTTTTT,CASRVSRAGTSNTGELFF
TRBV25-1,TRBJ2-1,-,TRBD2,TGTGCCAGCAGTGATAGCGGGACCTACAATGAGCAGTTCTTC,CASSDSGTYNEQFF
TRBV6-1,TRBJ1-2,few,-,TGTGCCAGTCGGCTTGGAGGGAACTATGGCTACACCTTC,CASRLGGNYGYTF
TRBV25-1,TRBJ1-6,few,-,TGTGCCAGCAGTGGAACAACGTTACGTGGATCACCCCTCCACTTT,CASSGTTLRGSPLHF
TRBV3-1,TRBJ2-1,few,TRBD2,TGTGCCAGCAGCCAAGATCGTTCCTTACTAGCGGGAGGGAGTGAGCAGTTCTTC,CASSQDRSLLAGGSEQFF
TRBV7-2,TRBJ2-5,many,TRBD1,TGTGCCAGCAGCGTAGTTATAGGGGGCGGAGAGACCCAGTACTTC,CASSVVIGGGETQYF
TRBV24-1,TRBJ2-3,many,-,TGTGCCACCAGTGATTTCCCGGATACGCAGTATTTT,CATSDFPDTQYF
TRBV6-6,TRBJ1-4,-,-,TGTGCCAGCAGTTATGACGAAGAAAAACTGTTTTTT,CASSYDEEKLFF
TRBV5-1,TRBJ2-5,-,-,TGCGCCAGCAGCTGGCGGGGGCCGCAAGAGACCCAGTACTTC,CASSWRGPQETQYF
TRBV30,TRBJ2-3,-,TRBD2,TGTGCCTGGAGTGTTTTGGGGCTAGCGGCAGATACGCAGTATTTT,CAWSVLGLAADTQYF
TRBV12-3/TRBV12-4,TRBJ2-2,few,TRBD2,TGTGCCAGCAGTCCCCTAGGAGCGGGATTATCCTCCGGGGAGCTGTTTTTT,CASSPLGAGLSSGELFF
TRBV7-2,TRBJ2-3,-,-,TGTGCCAGCAGCTTAGCTAGCGGTGGAGATACGCAGTATTTT,CASSLASGGDTQYF
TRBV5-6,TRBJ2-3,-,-,TGTGCCAGCAGCTCTCGAAAGTCCACAGATACGCAGTATTTT,CASSSRKSTDTQYF
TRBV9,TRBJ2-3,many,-,TGTGCCAGCAGCGTCTACTACGGGGGAAAGGATACGCAGTATTTT,CASSVYYGGKDTQYF
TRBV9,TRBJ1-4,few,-,TGTGCCAGCAGCGTGGACCCCGGGGGGGAAAAACTGTTTTTT,CASSVDPGGEKLFF
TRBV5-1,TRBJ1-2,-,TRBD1,TGCGCCAGCAGCTCGGGGACAGCAATGATGGGCTACACCTTC,CASSSGTAMMGYTF
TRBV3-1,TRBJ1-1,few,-,TGTGCCAGCAGCCCCGAGGGAGGTAGGTTGGAAGCTTTCTTT,CASSPEGGRLEAFF
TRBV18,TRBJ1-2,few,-,TGTGCCAGCTCACCACAGCGAGCTTTCAGGAGTGGCTACACCTTC,CASSPQRAFRSGYTF
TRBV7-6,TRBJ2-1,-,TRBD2,TGTGCCAGCAGCCTCCGAACTAGCGGGCTCTACAATGAGCAGTTCTTC,CASSLRTSGLYNEQFF
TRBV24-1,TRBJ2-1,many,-,TGTGCCACCAGTGCCCCCGGGGGTGAGCAGTTCTTC,CATSAPGGEQFF
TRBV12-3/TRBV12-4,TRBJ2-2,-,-,TGTGCCAGCAGTTTAGTGAAGCGCCTCACGAGGGGGGAGCTGTTTTTT,CASSLVKRLTRGELFF
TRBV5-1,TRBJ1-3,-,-,TGCGCCAGCAGAGGAGAGGGAAACACCATATATTTT,CASRGEGNTIYF
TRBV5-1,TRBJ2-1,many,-,TGCGCCAGCAGCTTGTGGGATAGTGTGGATGAGCAGTTCTTC,CASSLWDSVDEQFF
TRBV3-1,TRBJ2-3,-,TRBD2,TGTGCCAGCAGCCAAGATTTACTAGCGGGAGCAAAAGATACGCAGTATTTT,CASSQDLLAGAKDTQYF
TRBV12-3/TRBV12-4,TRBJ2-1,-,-,TGTGCCAGCAGAGGAGACATAGCGGCCTACAATGAGCAGTTCTTC,CASRGDIAAYNEQFF
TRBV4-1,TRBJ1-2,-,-,TGCGCCAGCAGCCAAGGGTTTAACAGCAACTATGGCTACACCTTC,CASSQGFNSNYGYTF
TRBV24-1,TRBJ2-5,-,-,TGTGCCACCAGGAATACAGGCGACCAAGAGACCCAGTACTTC,CATRNTGDQETQYF
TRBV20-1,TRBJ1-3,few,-,TGCAGTGCAGGGGCGGGGGGCTCGAGCTCTGGAAACACCATATATTTT,CSAGAGGSSSGNTIYF
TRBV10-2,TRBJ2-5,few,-,TGCGCCAGCAGAGGCGTATATGAGGCTCAATCACGAGAGACCCAGTACTTC,CASRGVYEAQSRETQYF